This paragraph reports one T cell receptor (beta chain). What it binds is unknown. Assay used: immunoSEQ multiplex PCR; TCRdb lists only in-frame clones, some missing. Found here are about 27,000 clones, about two thirds of them singletons; the top ten hold around a fifth. CD4+ T cells from unexposed donors were obtained before the COVID-19 pandemic (2011-2018). CD4+ T cells were isolated from the cells after about 11 days of culture. Unexposed-donor CD4+ T cells were probed with SARS-CoV-2 S/N and four cold-coronavirus spikes, cells permitting. The sample comes from a study of CD4 T cells in relation to SARS-CoV-2 and coronaviruses. Study overall: The negative reference was HIV-1 Nef peptide pool or peptide-free culture. The HLA restriction of the shared crossreactive spike epitopes was mapped. Study-level points and caveats: This crossreactivity analysis covered spike protein alone, no other viral proteins.

V was clipped by 3 bases and J by 9 bases; unmatched bases: 7. There are 13 residues in the CDR3. Germline V gene lookup returns CDR1 DFQATT and CDR2 SNEGSKA (reference sequence). V is TRBV20-1 and J is TRBJ2-1; 8 nucleotides line up with TRBD2. The receptor's source is a human donor in good health. Sequenced: CD4+ T cells from PBMCs, cultured in vitro. The CDR3 nucleotides read TGCAGTGCTAGTAGAGCGGGAGTCACTGAGCAGTTCTTC. Its protein is CSASRAGVTEQFF.